This T cell receptor beta chain was documented in a study of cytomegalovirus exposure and HLA in healthy donors. PCR involved 60 Vbeta and 13 Jbeta primers. The protocol was immunoSEQ multiplex PCR, while the TCRdb copy is restricted to in-frame clones and leaves out a portion. The repertoire consists of about 160,000 clones, with 75% to 90% occurring once and the leading ten covering roughly 4.5%. With 0 bases clipped from V and 6 bases from J, the junction kept 8 bases outside the gene matches. This CDR3 has 16 amino acids. Germline CDR1 is MGHRA and CDR2 is YSYEKL. This clonotype was obtained from a man aged 45-65 years in good health and CMV-seropositive. The gene calls are TRBV4-1 and TRBJ2-3, with TRBD1 identical over 8 bases. Material for sequencing was PBMCs. The CDR3 loop is CASSQEAARGPDTQYF. CDR3 in DNA: TGCGCCAGCAGCCAAGAAGCGGCCAGGGGGCCCGATACGCAGTATTTT.